The 10 T cell receptor beta chains below were found in one sample sequenced in a study of cytomegalovirus exposure and HLA in healthy donors. A multiplex PCR was run with 60 Vbeta primers and 13 Jbeta primers. Sequencing used immunoSEQ multiplex PCR; TCRdb keeps in-frame clones, though not all of them. Of just over 150,000 clones listed, 70% to 90% are singletons. Sample: PBMCs. These receptors all stem from a woman aged 18-35 years in good health and CMV-seronegative.

V is TRBV5-8 and J is TRBJ2-4; 8 bases line up with TRBD2. After removal of 1 base from V and 0 bases from J, the junction contained 12 bases not matched to a gene. The germline CDR1 and CDR2 sequences are SGHTS and YDEGEE. The CDR3 has 19 residues. CDR3 in amino acids: CASSLQTSGREVAKNIQYF. CDR3 sequence (DNA): TGTGCCAGCAGCTTGCAGACGAGCGGGCGGGAGGTAGCCAAAAACATTCAGTACTTC.

The rearrangement joins TRBV19 to TRBJ2-3; 9 bases line up with TRBD2. CDR3 size: 14 residues. The V gene's germline CDR1 is LNHDA and CDR2 SQIVND (reference sequence). V trimming: 5 bases; J trimming: 5 bases; junction bases outside the gene matches: 5. CDR3 protein: CASSHSGGLDTQYF. CDR3 bases: TGTGCCAGTAGTCATAGCGGGGGATTAGATACGCAGTATTTT.

The chain is built from TRBV25-1 and TRBJ1-3; D is perhaps TRBD1 (6 bases). The CDR3 consists of 15 residues. V dropped 5 bases and J dropped 0 bases, with 11 bases sitting between them. Looked up from germline, CDR1 is MGHDK and CDR2 is SYGVNS. This CDR3 reads CASSLLGASGNTIYF. The CDR3, as DNA: TGTGCCAGCAGTTTGTTGGGGGCCTCTGGAAACACCATATATTTT.

In its sample, this clone was seen once. The chain combines TRBV5-1 with TRBJ2-7; 9 nucleotides align to TRBD2. Per the germline V gene, CDR1 is SGHRS and CDR2 is YFSETQ. The CDR3 has 15 amino acids. Losses at the gene ends were 0 bases for V and 4 bases for J; bases not matched to a gene: 5. CDR3 protein: CASSLASGVRYEQYF. The DNA for the CDR3 is TGCGCCAGCAGCTTGGCTAGCGGGGTCCGATACGAGCAGTACTTC.

The chain carries TRBV29-1 and TRBJ1-4, with D possibly TRBD1 on 5 matching bases. The CDR3 is made up of 13 amino acids. Per germline, CDR1 SQVTM and CDR2 ANQGSEA. V lost 7 bases and J 9 bases, leaving 18 bases between the germline ends. The CDR3 loop is CSALAGPSQKLFF. For the CDR3, the DNA is TGCAGCGCCCTTGCAGGGCCCTCGCAAAAACTGTTTTTT.

This sequence joins TRBV2 and TRBJ1-3; perhaps TRBD1 as D (6 bases). The CDR3 is made up of 12 amino acids. The V end lost 5 bases, the J end lost 7 bases, and 9 bases lay between the germline ends. Germline V gives CDR1 SNHLY, CDR2 FYNNEI. The CDR3 is CASSWGQNTIYF. CDR3 DNA: TGTGCCAGCAGTTGGGGGCAGAACACCATATATTTT.

The V and J genes are TRBV4-2 and TRBJ1-2; 8 bases are shared with TRBD1. The CDR3 contains 14 residues. V dropped 6 bases and J dropped 2; count of bases not matched to a gene: 5. Germline V lookup: CDR1 LGHNA, CDR2 YNFKEQ. The CDR3 here is CASRRTGTNYGYTF. The CDR3 nucleotides are TGTGCCAGCAGAAGGACAGGGACCAACTATGGCTACACCTTC.

The chain recombines TRBV5-1 with TRBJ1-1; 8 nucleotides line up with TRBD1. There are 17 residues in the CDR3. Germline lookup yields CDR1 SGHRS and CDR2 YFSETQ. Trimming removed 2 bases from V and 4 bases from J; junction bases left unmatched: 13. In DNA, the CDR3 is TGCGCCAGCAGCTTTATTCAACAGGGGGGGTTAAGCACTGAAGCTTTCTTT. Protein: CASSFIQQGGLSTEAFF.

The sample holds a few counts of this clone. This chain uses TRBV5-4 with TRBJ1-1; the D is unclear. Germline CDR1 is SGHNT and CDR2 is YYREEE (reference sequence). The CDR3 covers 12 residues. Trimming stripped 5 bases from V and 6 bases from J, with 11 bases between. The CDR3 coding sequence is TGTGCCAGCAGGCCGGAGGGCGCTGAAGCTTTCTTT. It codes for CASRPEGAEAFF.

The chain links TRBV2 to TRBJ2-3; TRBD2 aligns across 10 bases. The CDR3 has 15 amino acids. From germline, CDR1 is SNHLY and CDR2 FYNNEI. V dropped 5 bases and J dropped 7; count of bases not matched to a gene: 9. The CDR3 DNA is TGTGCCAGCAGTAAACTAGCGGGATCCCCCCATACGCAGTATTTT. Protein sequence: CASSKLAGSPHTQYF.